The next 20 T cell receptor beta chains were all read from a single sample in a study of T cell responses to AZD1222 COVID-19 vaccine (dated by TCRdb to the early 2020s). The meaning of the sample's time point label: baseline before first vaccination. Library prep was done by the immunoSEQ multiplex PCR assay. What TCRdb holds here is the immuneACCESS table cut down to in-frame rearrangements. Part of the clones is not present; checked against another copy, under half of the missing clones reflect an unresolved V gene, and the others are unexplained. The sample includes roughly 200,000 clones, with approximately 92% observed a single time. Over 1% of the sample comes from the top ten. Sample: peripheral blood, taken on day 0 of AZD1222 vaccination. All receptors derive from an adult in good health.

CDR3 region: CASSSQDWGAIQYF. CDR3 nucleotide sequence: TGTGCCAGCAGCTCCCAGGACTGGGGGGCCATTCAGTACTTC. V is TRBV7-3 and J is TRBJ2-4, with D perhaps given as TRBD1 or TRBD2 (6 bases each). The CDR3 has 14 amino acids. V was pared by 4 bases and J by 9 bases, with 16 bases between. Germline values: CDR1 SGHTA, CDR2 FQGTGA.

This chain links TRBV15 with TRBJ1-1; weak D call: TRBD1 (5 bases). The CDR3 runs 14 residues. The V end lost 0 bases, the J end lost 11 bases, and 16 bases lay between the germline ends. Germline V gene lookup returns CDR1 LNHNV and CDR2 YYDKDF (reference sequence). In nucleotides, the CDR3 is TGTGCCACCAGCAGAGATCGTAGGGCAGGGTTGGCTTTCTTT. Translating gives CATSRDRRAGLAFF.

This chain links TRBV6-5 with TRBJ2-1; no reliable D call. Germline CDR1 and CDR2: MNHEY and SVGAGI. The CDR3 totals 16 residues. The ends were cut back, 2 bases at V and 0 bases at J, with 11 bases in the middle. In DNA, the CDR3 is TGTGCCAGCAGTTACAGGCCAGCCAGCTCCTACAATGAGCAGTTCTTC. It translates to CASSYRPASSYNEQFF.

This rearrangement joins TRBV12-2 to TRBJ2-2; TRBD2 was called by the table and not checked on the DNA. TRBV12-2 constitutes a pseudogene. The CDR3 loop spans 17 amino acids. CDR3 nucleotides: TGTGCAAGTCGCGGACCGGGACTTAGCCGAGCCCGGGGGGAGCTGTTTTTT. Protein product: CASRGPGLSRARGELFF.

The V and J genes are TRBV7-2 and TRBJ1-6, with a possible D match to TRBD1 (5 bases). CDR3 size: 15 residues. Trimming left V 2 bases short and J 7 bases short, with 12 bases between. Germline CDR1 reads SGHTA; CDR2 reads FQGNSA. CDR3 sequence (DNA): TGTGCCAGCAGCTTACTATTTGGGGACAATTCACCCCTCCACTTT. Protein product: CASSLLFGDNSPLHF.

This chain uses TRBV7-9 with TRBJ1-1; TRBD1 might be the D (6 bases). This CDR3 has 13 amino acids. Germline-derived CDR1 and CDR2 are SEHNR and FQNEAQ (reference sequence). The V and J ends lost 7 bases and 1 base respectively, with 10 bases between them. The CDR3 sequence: CASTQDRNTEAFF. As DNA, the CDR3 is TGTGCCAGCACACAGGACAGGAACACTGAAGCTTTCTTT. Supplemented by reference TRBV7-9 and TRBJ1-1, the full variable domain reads DTGVSQNPRHKITKRGQNVTFRCDPISEHNRLYWYRQTLGQGPEFLTYFQNEAQLEKSRLLSDRFSAERPKGSFSTLEIQRTEQGDSAMYLCASTQDRNTEAFFGQGTRLTVV.

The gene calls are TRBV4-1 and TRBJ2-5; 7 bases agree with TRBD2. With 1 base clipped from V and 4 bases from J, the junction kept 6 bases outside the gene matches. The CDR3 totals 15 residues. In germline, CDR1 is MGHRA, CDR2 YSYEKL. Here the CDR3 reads CASSQGGGIGETQYF. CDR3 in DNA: TGCGCCAGCAGCCAAGGGGGAGGGATTGGAGAGACCCAGTACTTC.

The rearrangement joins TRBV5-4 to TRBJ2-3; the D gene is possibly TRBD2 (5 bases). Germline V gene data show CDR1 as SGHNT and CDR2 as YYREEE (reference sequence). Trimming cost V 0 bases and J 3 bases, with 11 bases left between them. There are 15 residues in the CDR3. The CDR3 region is CASSLGLGSTDTQYF. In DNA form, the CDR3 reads TGTGCCAGCAGCTTGGGTTTGGGGAGTACAGATACGCAGTATTTT.

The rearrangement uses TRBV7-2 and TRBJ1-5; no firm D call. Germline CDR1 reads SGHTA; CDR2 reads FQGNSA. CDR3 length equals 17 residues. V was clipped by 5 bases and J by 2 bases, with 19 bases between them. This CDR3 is CASSPSMVSNGNQPQHF. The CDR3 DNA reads TGTGCCAGCAGCCCATCCATGGTTTCAAACGGCAATCAGCCCCAGCATTTT.

CDR3 sequence: CASSDYNSPLHF. Here the CDR3 DNA reads TGCGCCAGCAGTGACTATAATTCACCCCTCCACTTT. The chain links TRBV10-1 to TRBJ1-6; unclear D gene. This CDR3 is built from 12 residues. Germline CDR1 reads WNHNN; CDR2 reads SYGVQD (reference sequence). The V and J ends lost 3 bases and 3 bases respectively, with 0 bases between them.

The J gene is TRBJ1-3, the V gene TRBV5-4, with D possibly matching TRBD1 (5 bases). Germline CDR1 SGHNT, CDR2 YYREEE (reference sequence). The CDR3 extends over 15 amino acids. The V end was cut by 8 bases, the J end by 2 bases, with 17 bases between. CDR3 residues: CASSVVGRAGNTIYF. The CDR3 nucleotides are TGTGCCAGTTCGGTAGTAGGCAGGGCTGGAAACACCATATATTTT.

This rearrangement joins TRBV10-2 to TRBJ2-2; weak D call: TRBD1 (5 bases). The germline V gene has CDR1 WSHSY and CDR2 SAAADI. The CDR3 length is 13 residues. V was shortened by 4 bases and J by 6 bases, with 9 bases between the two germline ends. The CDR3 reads CASSVETAGELFF. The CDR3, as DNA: TGCGCCAGCAGTGTAGAGACAGCCGGGGAGCTGTTTTTT.

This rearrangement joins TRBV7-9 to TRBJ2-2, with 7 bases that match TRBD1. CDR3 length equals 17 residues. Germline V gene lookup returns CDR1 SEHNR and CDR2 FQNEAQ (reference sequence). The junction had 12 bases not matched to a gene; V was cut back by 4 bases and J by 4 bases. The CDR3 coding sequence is TGTGCCAGCAGCTCCCGCACAGGGGCACTTGTCACCGGGGAGCTGTTTTTT. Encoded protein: CASSSRTGALVTGELFF.

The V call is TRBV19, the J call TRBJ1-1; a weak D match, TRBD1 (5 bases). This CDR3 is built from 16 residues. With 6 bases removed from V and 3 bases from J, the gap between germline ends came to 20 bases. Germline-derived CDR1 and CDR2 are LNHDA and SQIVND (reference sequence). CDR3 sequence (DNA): TGTGCCAGTAGCCACAGACAGAGCCCCCCGCACACTGAAGCTTTCTTT. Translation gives CASSHRQSPPHTEAFF. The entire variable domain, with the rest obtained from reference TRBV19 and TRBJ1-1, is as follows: DGGITQSPKYLFRKEGQNVTLSCEQNLNHDAMYWYRQDPGQGLRLIYYSQIVNDFQKGDIAEGYSVSREKKESFPLTVTSAQKNPTAFYLCASSHRQSPPHTEAFFGQGTRLTVV.

CDR3 region: CASGLYPGAEAFF. The CDR3 DNA sequence: TGTGCCAGCGGACTTTATCCAGGGGCTGAAGCTTTCTTT. The J gene is TRBJ1-1, the V gene TRBV6-5; D possibly corresponds to TRBD1 (6 bases). The ends were cut back, 8 bases at V and 6 bases at J, with 16 bases in the middle. Per germline, CDR1 MNHEY and CDR2 SVGAGI. The CDR3 length is 13 residues.

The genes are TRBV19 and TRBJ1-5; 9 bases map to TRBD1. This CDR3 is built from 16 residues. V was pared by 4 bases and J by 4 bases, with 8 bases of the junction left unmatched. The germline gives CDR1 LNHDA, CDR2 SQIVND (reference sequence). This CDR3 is CASSRTGTGRNQPQHF. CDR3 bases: TGTGCCAGTAGTAGAACCGGGACAGGGAGGAATCAGCCCCAGCATTTT.

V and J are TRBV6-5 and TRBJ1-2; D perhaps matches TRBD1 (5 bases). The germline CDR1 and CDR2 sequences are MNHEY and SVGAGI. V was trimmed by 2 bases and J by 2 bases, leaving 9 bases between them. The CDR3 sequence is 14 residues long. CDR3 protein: CASSYLTANYGYTF. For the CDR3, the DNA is TGTGCCAGCAGTTACCTGACAGCCAACTATGGCTACACCTTC.

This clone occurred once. CDR3 bases: TGTGCCAGCAATCTACAGGGGGTCAACGAGCAGTACTTC. This gives the protein CASNLQGVNEQYF. The V call is TRBV7-3, the J call TRBJ2-7, with TRBD1 matching 8 bases. Germline V gives CDR1 SGHTA, CDR2 FQGTGA. This CDR3 is built from 13 residues. V lost 7 bases and J lost 5; bases outside the gene matches: 7.

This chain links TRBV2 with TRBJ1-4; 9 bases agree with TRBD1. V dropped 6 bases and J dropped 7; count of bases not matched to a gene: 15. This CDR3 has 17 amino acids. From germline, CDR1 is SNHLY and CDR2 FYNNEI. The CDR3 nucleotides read TGTGCCAGCAGAGAACCCCCTCGGACAGGGGCGATTGAAAAACTGTTTTTT. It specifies CASREPPRTGAIEKLFF.

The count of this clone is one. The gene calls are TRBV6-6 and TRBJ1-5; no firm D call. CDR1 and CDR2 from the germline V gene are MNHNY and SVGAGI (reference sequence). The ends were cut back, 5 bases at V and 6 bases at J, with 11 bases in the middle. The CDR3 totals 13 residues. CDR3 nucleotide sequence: TGTGCCAGCAGTGACCCCTCGGTTCAGCCCCAGCATTTT. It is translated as CASSDPSVQPQHF.